The 22 T cell receptor beta chains in this list originate from one sample, sequenced in a study of cytomegalovirus exposure and HLA in healthy donors. Use of 60 Vbeta and 13 Jbeta primers characterized the PCR. Sequencing was performed with immunoSEQ multiplex PCR; in TCRdb, only in-frame clones are kept and a portion is missing. The sample shows approximately 150,000 clones, and 0.85% to 1% sits with its ten largest clones. The specimen sequenced was PBMCs. These receptors were taken from a male donor in good health and CMV-seronegative.

In the case of this clone: This sample also contains other DNA sequences that code for the same CDR3. The V and J genes are TRBV13 and TRBJ1-2, with 7 bases fitting TRBD1. The junction had 0 bases not matched to a gene; V was cut back by 0 bases and J by 2 bases. The CDR3 spans 14 residues. Looked up from germline, CDR1 is PRHDT and CDR2 is FYEKMQ (reference sequence). The CDR3 coding sequence is TGTGCCAGCAGCTTAGGGACAGGGAACTATGGCTACACCTTC. This encodes CASSLGTGNYGYTF.

Here the CDR3 reads CASSLGTANQPQHF. The CDR3 region has the DNA TGTGCCAGCAGTCTAGGGACAGCCAATCAGCCCCAGCATTTT. The chain combines TRBV27 with TRBJ1-5; 7 nucleotides line up with TRBD1. Germline lookup yields CDR1 MNHEY and CDR2 SMNVEV (reference sequence). Losses at the gene ends were 5 bases for V and 3 bases for J; bases not matched to a gene: 4. This CDR3 is built from 14 residues.

The chain combines TRBV19 with TRBJ1-1; TRBD1 matches 10 bases. Germline trimming cut 3 bases from V and 0 bases from J; bases unmatched to any gene: 4. CDR1 is LNHDA, CDR2 SQIVND, per germline (reference sequence). This CDR3 has 16 amino acids. The DNA of the CDR3 is TGTGCCAGTAGTATTGGGGGACAGGGGATGAACACTGAAGCTTTCTTT. This translates into CASSIGGQGMNTEAFF.

The chain combines TRBV4-2 with TRBJ2-7, with 11 bases lining up with TRBD2. The CDR3 contains 16 residues. The V gene end was trimmed by 3 bases and the J gene end by 3 bases; junction bases not matched to a gene: 7. Germline V CDR1 and CDR2: LGHNA, YNFKEQ. CDR3 nucleotides: TGTGCCAGCAGCCAGGGACTAGCGGACCGCGACTACGAGCAGTACTTC. Its protein is CASSQGLADRDYEQYF.

The CDR3 sequence: CASLMPGTGGTDTQYF. In nucleotides, the CDR3 is TGTGCCAGCCTAATGCCCGGGACAGGCGGAACAGATACGCAGTATTTT. The chain uses TRBV28 and TRBJ2-3; 8 bases fit TRBD1. The CDR3 loop spans 16 amino acids. CDR1 MDHEN and CDR2 SYDVKM come from the germline V gene. Trimming cost V 8 bases and J 3 bases; bases outside gene matches: 13.

This sequence joins TRBV15 and TRBJ1-2; 8 nucleotides agree with TRBD1. The CDR3 consists of 17 residues. With V trimmed by 1 base and J by 4 bases, 11 bases remained unmatched. Per germline, CDR1 LNHNV and CDR2 YYDKDF (reference sequence). The CDR3 nucleotides read TGTGCCACCAGCAGAGGCCGAGCCGGGACAGGACGCTATGGCTACACCTTC. This codes for CATSRGRAGTGRYGYTF.

The gene calls are TRBV30 and TRBJ2-3; 7 nucleotides match TRBD2. The ends lost 5 bases at V and 3 bases at J; junction bases unmatched: 11. Germline CDR1 is GTSNPN and CDR2 is SVGIG (reference sequence). The CDR3 extends over 15 amino acids. As DNA, the CDR3 is TGTGCCTGGTCCGAGGGAGGGCGTTTGACAGATACGCAGTATTTT. Translated, it gives CAWSEGGRLTDTQYF. Filled out from reference TRBV30 and TRBJ2-3, the complete variable domain reads SQTIHQWPATLVQPVGSPLSLECTVEGTSNPNLYWYRQAAGRGLQLLFYSVGIGQISSEVPQNLSASRPQDRQFILSSKKLLLSDSGFYLCAWSEGGRLTDTQYFGPGTRLTVL.

The chain links TRBV29-1 to TRBJ1-1; unclear D gene. The germline V gene encodes CDR1 SQVTM and CDR2 ANQGSEA. Trimming took 5 bases from V and 5 from J, leaving 9 bases between them. CDR3 length equals 11 residues. The CDR3 DNA reads as TGCAGCGTTTTCTACTCGACTGAAGCTTTCTTT. This sequence encodes CSVFYSTEAFF.

This chain connects TRBV7-9 to TRBJ1-1; 8 bases map to TRBD1. Germline CDR1 is SEHNR and CDR2 is FQNEAQ (reference sequence). Trimming at V came to 8 bases and at J to 2 bases, leaving 7 bases not matched to a gene. The CDR3 consists of 14 residues. The DNA of the CDR3 is TGTGCCAGCTATCAGGGGGCGTTTAACACTGAAGCTTTCTTT. Its translation is CASYQGAFNTEAFF.

V and J are TRBV7-2 and TRBJ1-5; possibly TRBD1 for D (5 bases). V gave up 4 bases and J gave up 3 bases, with 10 bases separating them. Per the germline V gene, CDR1 is SGHTA and CDR2 is FQGNSA. This CDR3 spans 14 amino acids. The CDR3 DNA reads TGTGCCAGCAGCTCCGACAGCGTCAATCAGCCCCAGCATTTT. It specifies CASSSDSVNQPQHF.

The chain links TRBV30 to TRBJ1-4; TRBD1 aligns across 8 bases. Per the germline V gene, CDR1 is GTSNPN and CDR2 is SVGIG (reference sequence). This CDR3 has 15 residues. Trimming at V came to 3 bases and at J to 0 bases, leaving 3 bases not matched to a gene. The CDR3 DNA sequence: TGTGCCTGGAGAGACAGGGGTCCAACTAATGAAAAACTGTTTTTT. Amino acids: CAWRDRGPTNEKLFF.

This chain connects TRBV19 to TRBJ1-1; 8 bases are a match to TRBD1. V lost 4 bases and J lost 1; bases outside the gene matches: 8. The CDR3 runs 16 residues. Per the germline V gene, CDR1 is LNHDA and CDR2 is SQIVND (reference sequence). The CDR3 sequence: CASSKRIGQGNTEAFF. In DNA form, the CDR3 reads TGTGCCAGTAGTAAGCGGATTGGACAGGGGAACACTGAAGCTTTCTTT.

V and J are TRBV6-4 and TRBJ2-3; TRBD2 aligns across 9 bases. This CDR3 has 17 residues. The germline V gene has CDR1 MRHNA and CDR2 SNTAGT. V shed 5 bases and J 6 bases; nucleotides not matched to a gene: 15. The CDR3 DNA sequence: TGTGCCAGCAGTTCAGGGATTAGCGGGGGCCTGCGGGATACGCAGTATTTT. As protein: CASSSGISGGLRDTQYF.

This chain links TRBV5-1 with TRBJ2-7; D might be TRBD2 (6 bases). Trimming took off 4 bases at V and 6 bases at J, with 23 bases between the two ends. CDR3 size: 16 residues. Per germline, CDR1 SGHRS and CDR2 YFSETQ. In nucleotides, the CDR3 is TGCGCCAGCAGCCTCACGCCGGGAGCTCAGGTTGGCGAGCAGTACTTC. The encoded protein is CASSLTPGAQVGEQYF. Complete variable domain (other parts from reference TRBV5-1 and TRBJ2-7): KAGVTQTPRYLIKTRGQQVTLSCSPISGHRSVSWYQQTPGQGLQFLFEYFSETQRNKGNFPGRFSGRQFSNSRSEMNVSTLELGDSALYLCASSLTPGAQVGEQYFGPGTRLTVT.

The chain links TRBV9 to TRBJ1-5; TRBD1 is a possible D gene (5 bases). V lost 7 bases to trimming and J lost 5 bases, with 7 bases between them. Germline V gene lookup returns CDR1 SGDLS and CDR2 YYNGEE. The length of the CDR3 is 11 residues. The CDR3 coding sequence is TGTGCCAGCGGAGGGGATCAGCCCCAGCATTTT. Translating gives CASGGDQPQHF.

This sequence joins TRBV18 and TRBJ2-7, with TRBD1 as a possible D gene (6 bases). Germline V gives CDR1 KGHSH, CDR2 LQKENI. With 6 bases removed from V and 10 bases from J, the gap between germline ends came to 25 bases. There are 15 residues in the CDR3. The CDR3 DNA follows: TGTGCCAGCTCCCCCCAACCGTGGGGGCCCGTCTCCCAGTACTTC. Translating gives CASSPQPWGPVSQYF.

The V and J genes are TRBV4-3 and TRBJ1-1; possibly TRBD1 for D (5 bases). The CDR3 is made up of 15 amino acids. Trimming took 3 bases from V and 5 from J, leaving 16 bases between them. Per the germline V gene, CDR1 is LGHNA and CDR2 is YSLEER. CDR3: CASSQSGGSGTEAFF. CDR3 in DNA: TGCGCCAGCAGCCAGAGCGGGGGTAGCGGGACTGAAGCTTTCTTT.

The rearrangement uses TRBV6-4 and TRBJ1-2; the match to TRBD1 covers 10 bases. V trimming: 6 bases; J trimming: 7 bases; junction bases outside the gene matches: 8. This CDR3 region has 14 residues. Germline loops: CDR1 MRHNA, CDR2 SNTAGT. Written as DNA, the CDR3 is TGTGCCAGCAGCCCCGGGACAGGGGCAGGTGGCTACACCTTC. The encoded protein is CASSPGTGAGGYTF.

The rearrangement uses TRBV5-4 and TRBJ2-7, with D possibly TRBD1 on 6 matching bases. Germline CDR1 SGHNT, CDR2 YYREEE (reference sequence). The CDR3 sequence is 15 residues long. Trimming stripped 2 bases from V and 2 bases from J, with 14 bases between. The CDR3 reads CASSFDRMGTYEQYF. In DNA, the CDR3 is TGTGCCAGCAGCTTTGACAGGATGGGAACCTACGAGCAGTACTTC.

The chain carries TRBV14 and TRBJ2-5, with TRBD2 matching over 9 bases. The germline V gene has CDR1 SGHDN and CDR2 FVKESK. The ends lost 6 bases at V and 7 bases at J; junction bases unmatched: 9. This CDR3 spans 14 amino acids. The CDR3 here is CASRAGAGGWTQYF. The CDR3, as DNA: TGTGCCAGCAGGGCAGGAGCGGGAGGTTGGACCCAGTACTTC.

The chain has TRBV19 and TRBJ1-5; 8 positions match TRBD1. V was pared by 5 bases and J by 5 bases, with 5 bases of the junction left unmatched. Per germline, CDR1 LNHDA and CDR2 SQIVND (reference sequence). The CDR3 runs to 14 residues. The CDR3 loop is CASSSRGPDQPQHF. DNA of the CDR3: TGTGCCAGTAGTTCCAGGGGGCCAGATCAGCCCCAGCATTTT. Filled out from reference TRBV19 and TRBJ1-5, the complete variable domain reads DGGITQSPKYLFRKEGQNVTLSCEQNLNHDAMYWYRQDPGQGLRLIYYSQIVNDFQKGDIAEGYSVSREKKESFPLTVTSAQKNPTAFYLCASSSRGPDQPQHFGDGTRLSIL.

V usage is TRBV15 and J usage is TRBJ1-5; no definite D call. The CDR3 has 15 residues. V lost 1 base and J lost 5, with 12 bases in between. Germline lookup yields CDR1 LNHNV and CDR2 YYDKDF (reference sequence). Written as DNA, the CDR3 is TGTGCCACCAGCAGAGCCTCTGGAGGTGATCAGCCCCAGCATTTT. Amino acid sequence: CATSRASGGDQPQHF.